The 8 T cell receptor beta chains below all came from one sample that was sequenced in a study of blood T cell repertoires in COVID-19. The protocol was immunoSEQ multiplex PCR, while the TCRdb copy is restricted to in-frame clones and leaves out a portion. The repertoire includes roughly 40,000 clones, around 75% of them detected once, and approximately 61% sits in the top ten. The sequenced sample consisted of peripheral blood. Receptors were obtained from a man at least 80 years old with acute or convalescent COVID-19.

The chain recombines TRBV7-9 with TRBJ1-2, with 10 bases fitting TRBD1. Germline trimming cut 6 bases from V and 3 bases from J; bases unmatched to any gene: 4. CDR3 length: 14 amino acids. Germline CDR1 SEHNR, CDR2 FQNEAQ (reference sequence). The CDR3, as DNA: TGTGCCAGCAGGACCGGGACAGGGGACTATGGCTACACCTTC. Protein sequence: CASRTGTGDYGYTF.

The CDR3 here is CASSYSTAVNSPLHF. The CDR3 bases are TGTGCCAGCAGTTACTCGACGGCGGTTAATTCACCCCTCCACTTT. The chain uses TRBV6-5 and TRBJ1-6; D not certain. The CDR3 spans 15 residues. V gave up 0 bases and J gave up 6 bases, with 9 bases separating them. Germline CDR1 and CDR2: MNHEY and SVGAGI.

This rearrangement joins TRBV30 to TRBJ1-6, with D possibly matching TRBD1 (5 bases). Germline V gene data show CDR1 as GTSNPN and CDR2 as SVGIG (reference sequence). Trimming shortened V by 3 bases and J by 10 bases, and 16 bases separated the two germline ends. CDR3 length: 14 residues. In nucleotides, the CDR3 is TGTGCCTGGAGCGGGGACTTTTATGGATCACCCCTCCACTTT. Translation gives CAWSGDFYGSPLHF.

The CDR3 DNA sequence: TGTGCCAGCAGCGCCGGGGGGGGAGGGCCCAACGAGCAGTACTTC. Its translation: CASSAGGGGPNEQYF. This chain connects TRBV28 to TRBJ2-7; 8 nucleotides agree with TRBD2. Per the germline V gene, CDR1 is MDHEN and CDR2 is SYDVKM. This CDR3 is built from 15 residues. With 6 bases clipped from V and 5 bases from J, the junction kept 12 bases outside the gene matches. Supplemented by reference TRBV28 and TRBJ2-7, the full variable domain reads DVKVTQSSRYLVKRTGEKVFLECVQDMDHENMFWYRQDPGLGLRLIYFSYDVKMKEKGDIPEGYSVSREKKERFSLILESASTNQTSMYLCASSAGGGGPNEQYFGPGTRLTVT.

V usage is TRBV5-1 and J usage is TRBJ2-3; 9 bases line up with TRBD2. Germline loops: CDR1 SGHRS, CDR2 YFSETQ. CDR3 size: 16 residues. V lost 5 bases, J lost 7 bases, and 14 bases stayed unmatched. Here the CDR3 DNA reads TGCGCCAGCAGACCTCTTATAGCGGGAGCTCCCCATACGCAGTATTTT. It yields the protein CASRPLIAGAPHTQYF.

The V gene is TRBV9, the J gene TRBJ2-3; TRBD2 agrees at 8 bases. Germline values: CDR1 SGDLS, CDR2 YYNGEE. CDR3 length: 16 residues. V was clipped by 0 bases and J by 1 base; unmatched bases: 4. CDR3 DNA sequence: TGTGCCAGCAGCGTAGGTAATAGCGGGGGCACAGATACGCAGTATTTT. Translating gives CASSVGNSGGTDTQYF.

DNA of the CDR3: TGTGCCAGCAGCCCACAGGGAAGAGGGACTGAAGCTTTCTTT. Translation gives CASSPQGRGTEAFF. The genes are TRBV7-2 and TRBJ1-1, with D possibly TRBD1 on 6 matching bases. The V gene's germline CDR1 is SGHTA and CDR2 FQGNSA. This CDR3 has 14 amino acids. Trimming took off 5 bases at V and 5 bases at J, with 15 bases between the two ends. Variable domain in full (rest from reference TRBV7-2 and TRBJ1-1): GAGVSQSPSNKVTEKGKDVELRCDPISGHTALYWYRQSLGQGLEFLIYFQGNSAPDKSGLPSDRFSAERTGGSVSTLTIQRTQQEDSAVYLCASSPQGRGTEAFFGQGTRLTVV.

This chain joins TRBV19 and TRBJ1-5; D is possibly TRBD1 (5 bases). Trimming cost V 3 bases and J 9 bases, with 15 bases left between them. This CDR3 comprises 14 residues. Germline values: CDR1 LNHDA, CDR2 SQIVND (reference sequence). DNA of the CDR3: TGTGCCAGTAGTATCTCAGGGCCCAATGGGCCCCAGCATTTT. Translated, it gives CASSISGPNGPQHF. Looking up the rest from reference TRBV19 and TRBJ1-5 gives the full variable domain: DGGITQSPKYLFRKEGQNVTLSCEQNLNHDAMYWYRQDPGQGLRLIYYSQIVNDFQKGDIAEGYSVSREKKESFPLTVTSAQKNPTAFYLCASSISGPNGPQHFGDGTRLSIL.